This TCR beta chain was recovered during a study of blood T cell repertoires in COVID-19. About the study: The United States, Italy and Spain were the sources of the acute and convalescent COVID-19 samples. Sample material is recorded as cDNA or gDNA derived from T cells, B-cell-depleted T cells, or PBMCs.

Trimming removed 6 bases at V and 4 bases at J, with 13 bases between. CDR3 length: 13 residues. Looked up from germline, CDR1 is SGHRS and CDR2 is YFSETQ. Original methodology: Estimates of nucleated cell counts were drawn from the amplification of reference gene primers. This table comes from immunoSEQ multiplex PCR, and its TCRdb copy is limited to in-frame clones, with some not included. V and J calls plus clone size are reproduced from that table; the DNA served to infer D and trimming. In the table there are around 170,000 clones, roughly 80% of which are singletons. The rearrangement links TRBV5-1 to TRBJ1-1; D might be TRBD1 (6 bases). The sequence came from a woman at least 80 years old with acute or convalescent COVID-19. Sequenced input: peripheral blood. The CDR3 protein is CASTTDSRTEAFF. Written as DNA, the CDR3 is TGCGCCAGCACCACGGACAGTCGCACTGAAGCTTTCTTT.